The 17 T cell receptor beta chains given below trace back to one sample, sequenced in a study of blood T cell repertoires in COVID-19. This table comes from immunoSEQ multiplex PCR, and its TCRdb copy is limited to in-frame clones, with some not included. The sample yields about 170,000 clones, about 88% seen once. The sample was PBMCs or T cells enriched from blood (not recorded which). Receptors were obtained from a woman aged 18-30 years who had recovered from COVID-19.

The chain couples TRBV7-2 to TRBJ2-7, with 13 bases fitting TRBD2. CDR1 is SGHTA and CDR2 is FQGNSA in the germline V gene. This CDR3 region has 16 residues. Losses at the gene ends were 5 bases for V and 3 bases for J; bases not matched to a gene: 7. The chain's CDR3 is CASSPWTSGSGYEQYF. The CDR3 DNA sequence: TGTGCCAGCAGCCCGTGGACTAGCGGGAGTGGCTACGAGCAGTACTTC.

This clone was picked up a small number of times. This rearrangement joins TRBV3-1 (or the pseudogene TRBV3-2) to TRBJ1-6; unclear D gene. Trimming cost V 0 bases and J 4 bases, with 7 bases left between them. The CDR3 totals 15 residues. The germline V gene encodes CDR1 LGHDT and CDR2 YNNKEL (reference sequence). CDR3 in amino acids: CASSQDRGYNSPLHF. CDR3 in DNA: TGTGCCAGCAGCCAAGACCGAGGGTATAATTCACCCCTCCACTTT.

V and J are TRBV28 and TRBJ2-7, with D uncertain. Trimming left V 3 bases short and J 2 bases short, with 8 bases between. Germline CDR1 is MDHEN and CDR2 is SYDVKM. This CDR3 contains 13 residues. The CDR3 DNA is TGTGCCAGCAGTTTGAGTACCCCCTACGAGCAGTACTTC. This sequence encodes CASSLSTPYEQYF.

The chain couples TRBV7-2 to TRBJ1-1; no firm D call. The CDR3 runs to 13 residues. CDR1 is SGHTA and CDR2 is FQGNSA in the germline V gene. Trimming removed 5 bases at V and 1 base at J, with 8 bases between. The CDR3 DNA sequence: TGTGCCAGCAGCCAGCCGGGGAACACTGAAGCTTTCTTT. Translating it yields CASSQPGNTEAFF.

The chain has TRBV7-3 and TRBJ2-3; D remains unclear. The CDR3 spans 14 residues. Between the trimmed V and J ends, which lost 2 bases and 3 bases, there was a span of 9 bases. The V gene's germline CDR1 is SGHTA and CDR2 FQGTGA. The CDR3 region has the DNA TGTGCCAGCAGCTTAGCGGCCGAGACAGATACGCAGTATTTT. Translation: CASSLAAETDTQYF.

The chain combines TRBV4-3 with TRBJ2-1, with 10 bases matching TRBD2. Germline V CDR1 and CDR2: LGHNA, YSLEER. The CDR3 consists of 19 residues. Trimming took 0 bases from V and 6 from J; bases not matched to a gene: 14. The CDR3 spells CASSQDGPLAGVSGNEQFF. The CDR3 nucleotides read TGCGCCAGCAGCCAAGATGGCCCCCTAGCGGGAGTTTCGGGCAATGAGCAGTTCTTC.

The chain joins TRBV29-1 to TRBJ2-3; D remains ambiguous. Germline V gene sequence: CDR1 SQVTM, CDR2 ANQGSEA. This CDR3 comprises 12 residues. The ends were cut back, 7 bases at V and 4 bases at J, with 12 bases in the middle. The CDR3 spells CSGASHADTQYF. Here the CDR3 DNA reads TGCAGCGGCGCGTCTCACGCAGATACGCAGTATTTT.

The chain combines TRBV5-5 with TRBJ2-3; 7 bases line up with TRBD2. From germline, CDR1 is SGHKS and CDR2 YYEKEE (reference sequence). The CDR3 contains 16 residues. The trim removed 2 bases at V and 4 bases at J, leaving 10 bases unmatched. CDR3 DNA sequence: TGTGCCAGCAGCTTTCGATCCGGACTAGGCTCAGATACGCAGTATTTT. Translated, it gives CASSFRSGLGSDTQYF.

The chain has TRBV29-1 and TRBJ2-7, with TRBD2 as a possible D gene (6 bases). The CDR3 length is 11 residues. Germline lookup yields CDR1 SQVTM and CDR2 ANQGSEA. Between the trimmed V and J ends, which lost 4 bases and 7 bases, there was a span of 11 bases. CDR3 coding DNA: TGCAGCGTTGCACTAGCACGTGAGCAGTACTTC. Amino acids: CSVALAREQYF.

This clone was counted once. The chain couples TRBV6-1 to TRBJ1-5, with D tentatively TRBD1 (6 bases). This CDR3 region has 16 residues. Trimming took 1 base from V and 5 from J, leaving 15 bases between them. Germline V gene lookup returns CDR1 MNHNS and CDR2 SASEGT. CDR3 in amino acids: CASSEEEGGAYQPQHF. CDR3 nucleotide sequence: TGTGCCAGCAGTGAAGAAGAAGGGGGGGCCTATCAGCCCCAGCATTTT.

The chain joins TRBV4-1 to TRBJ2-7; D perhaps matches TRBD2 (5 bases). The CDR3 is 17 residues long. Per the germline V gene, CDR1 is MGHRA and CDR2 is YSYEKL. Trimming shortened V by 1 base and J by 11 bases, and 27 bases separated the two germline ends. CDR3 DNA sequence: TGCGCCAGCAGCCAAGGGGCCCGTGGACGGACCCTCGGGGTTGAGTACTTC. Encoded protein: CASSQGARGRTLGVEYF.

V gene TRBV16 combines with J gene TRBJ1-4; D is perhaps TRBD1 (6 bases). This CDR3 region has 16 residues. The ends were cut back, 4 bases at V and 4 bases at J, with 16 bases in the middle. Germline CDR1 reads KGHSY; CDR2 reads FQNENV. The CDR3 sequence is CASSLSQGPLNEKLFF. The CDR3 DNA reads TGTGCCAGCAGCCTCTCACAGGGACCTCTTAATGAAAAACTGTTTTTT.

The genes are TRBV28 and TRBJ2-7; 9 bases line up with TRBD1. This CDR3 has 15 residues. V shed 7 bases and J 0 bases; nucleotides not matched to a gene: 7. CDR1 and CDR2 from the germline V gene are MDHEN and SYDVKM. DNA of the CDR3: TGTGCCAGCATACACGGGACAGGGTACTCCTACGAGCAGTACTTC. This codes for CASIHGTGYSYEQYF. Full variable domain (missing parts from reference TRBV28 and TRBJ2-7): DVKVTQSSRYLVKRTGEKVFLECVQDMDHENMFWYRQDPGLGLRLIYFSYDVKMKEKGDIPEGYSVSREKKERFSLILESASTNQTSMYLCASIHGTGYSYEQYFGPGTRLTVT.

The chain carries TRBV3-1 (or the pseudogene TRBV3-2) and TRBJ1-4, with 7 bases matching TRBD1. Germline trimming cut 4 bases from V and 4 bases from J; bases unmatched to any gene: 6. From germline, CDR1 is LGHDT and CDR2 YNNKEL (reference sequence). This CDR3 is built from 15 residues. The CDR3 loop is CASSLRGTDNEKLFF. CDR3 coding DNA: TGTGCCAGCAGCCTCCGGGGGACAGATAATGAAAAACTGTTTTTT.

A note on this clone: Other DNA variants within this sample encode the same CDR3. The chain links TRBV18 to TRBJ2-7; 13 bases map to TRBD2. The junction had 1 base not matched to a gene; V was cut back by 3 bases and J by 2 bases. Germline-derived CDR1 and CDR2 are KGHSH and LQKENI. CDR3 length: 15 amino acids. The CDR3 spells CASSPGTSGTYEQYF. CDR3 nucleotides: TGTGCCAGCTCACCCGGGACTAGCGGGACCTACGAGCAGTACTTC.

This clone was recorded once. DNA of the CDR3: TGTGCCAGCAGCCATCCTCTAGAGAATGAGCAGTTCTTC. Protein: CASSHPLENEQFF. This sequence joins TRBV3-1 (or the pseudogene TRBV3-2) and TRBJ2-1; D gene unclear. The germline CDR1 and CDR2 sequences are LGHDT and YNNKEL (reference sequence). The V gene lost 3 bases and the J gene lost 7 bases, with 10 bases spanning the gap. This CDR3 comprises 13 residues.

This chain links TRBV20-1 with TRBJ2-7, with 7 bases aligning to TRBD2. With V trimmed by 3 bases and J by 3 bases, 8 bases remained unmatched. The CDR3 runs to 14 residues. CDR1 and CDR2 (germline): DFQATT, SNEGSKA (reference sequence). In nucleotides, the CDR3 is TGCAGTGCTAGTTCCGGGAGGCCCGACTACGAGCAGTACTTC. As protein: CSASSGRPDYEQYF.